These T cell receptor beta chains were read from a single sample in a study of T cells expressing NK-cell markers. From its re-call of the 5' RACE reads, TCRdb lists each CDR3 protein once, without DNA. The sample includes some 500,000 distinct CDR3 sequences. Sequenced input: blood T cells: a sorted CD56 or NKG2C T cell subset, CD4+ or CD8+ T cells, or bulk PBMC T cells (not recorded which). The receptor set was obtained from a woman in her forties or fifties in good health. Each CDR3 is given with its conserved first and last residue. Each record gives: J gene, V gene, CDR3 protein.

J: TRBJ2-3; V: TRBV20-1; CDR3: CSAIGVGSADTQYF
J: TRBJ2-5; V: TRBV19; CDR3: CASSMASRETQYF
J: TRBJ1-1; V: TRBV5-1; CDR3: CASSFRAPDNTEAFF
J: TRBJ2-3; V: TRBV14; CDR3: CASSHPIAGATQYF
J: TRBJ2-6; V: TRBV12-3/TRBV12-4; CDR3: CASSLGQGSSGANVLTF
J: TRBJ1-2; V: TRBV12-3/TRBV12-4; CDR3: CASSLGGQGPAYGYTF
J: TRBJ2-3; V: TRBV20-1; CDR3: CSASQSAGYTDTQYF
J: TRBJ2-3; V: TRBV5-1; CDR3: CASSPTHTDTQYF
J: TRBJ2-1; V: TRBV12-3/TRBV12-4; CDR3: CASSLVQGLAHSNEQFF
J: TRBJ2-3; V: TRBV6-1; CDR3: CASRLALNTDTQYF
J: TRBJ1-1; V: TRBV29-1; CDR3: CSVATTGAEAFF
J: TRBJ2-2; V: TRBV6-8; CDR3: CASSSSMPQGFNTGELFF
J: TRBJ1-2; V: TRBV12-3/TRBV12-4; CDR3: CASSLGQGADYGYTF
J: TRBJ2-3; V: TRBV3-1; CDR3: CASSQVGHPGDTQYF
J: TRBJ2-1; V: TRBV2; CDR3: CASSLVAGGTEQFF
J: TRBJ1-1; V: TRBV7-2; CDR3: CASSLVRNEAFF
J: TRBJ1-1; V: TRBV10-3; CDR3: CAISDGARANTEAFF
J: TRBJ2-1; V: TRBV5-1; CDR3: CASSLFGGESSYNEQFF
J: TRBJ2-1; V: TRBV4-1; CDR3: CASSQPTSKYNEQFF
J: TRBJ2-1; V: TRBV12-5; CDR3: CASGPQAGGNEQFF
J: TRBJ2-1; V: TRBV5-1; CDR3: CASSLDWTSQTEQFF
J: TRBJ2-1; V: TRBV12-3/TRBV12-4; CDR3: CASRSSLGNEQFF
J: TRBJ1-1; V: TRBV9; CDR3: CASSVPGLMNTEAFF
J: TRBJ2-7; V: TRBV14; CDR3: CASSQDVGRGYYEQYF
J: TRBJ2-7; V: TRBV12-3/TRBV12-4; CDR3: CASRRGEGLYEQYF
J: TRBJ1-4; V: TRBV7-9; CDR3: CASSYVSGYEKLFF
J: TRBJ2-1; V: TRBV19; CDR3: CASSLRDQRGNEQFF
J: TRBJ2-1; V: TRBV7-9; CDR3: CASSRQGLYEQFF
J: TRBJ1-2; V: TRBV29-1; CDR3: CSAASGTRGGYTF
J: TRBJ2-1; V: TRBV28; CDR3: CASSSRPPRWGEQFF
J: TRBJ2-3; V: TRBV5-4; CDR3: CASSPPDRHTDTQYF
J: TRBJ1-4; V: TRBV7-9; CDR3: CASSLTTGSGNEKLFF
J: TRBJ2-1; V: TRBV10-3; CDR3: CATGQANEQFF
J: TRBJ2-1; V: TRBV29-1; CDR3: CSVREHNEQFF
J: TRBJ1-1; V: TRBV5-1; CDR3: CASSLFRDGEAFF
J: TRBJ2-5; V: TRBV19; CDR3: CASTPAGGRRETQYF
J: TRBJ2-2; V: TRBV7-2; CDR3: CASSFSAGDGGGELFF
J: TRBJ2-5; V: TRBV24-1; CDR3: CATSEGTSGRAGETQYF
J: TRBJ2-1; V: TRBV28; CDR3: CASTPTGGGNEQFF
J: TRBJ1-2; V: TRBV6-1; CDR3: CASSLRESNYGYTF
J: TRBJ2-1; V: TRBV18; CDR3: CASSPGLAQHNEQFF
J: TRBJ1-2; V: TRBV11-2; CDR3: CASSLASGVKNYGYTF
J: TRBJ2-2; V: TRBV27; CDR3: CASSLLGLGPSGELFF
J: TRBJ2-2; V: TRBV5-1; CDR3: CASSPGGPGELFF
J: TRBJ2-7; V: TRBV12-3/TRBV12-4; CDR3: CASSFFPREKMREQYF
J: TRBJ1-4; V: TRBV18; CDR3: CASSKTGEPNEKLFF
J: TRBJ2-3; V: TRBV12-3/TRBV12-4; CDR3: CASSSSGSGTDTQYF